This TCR beta chain derives from a study of OX40 agonist ivuxolimab in advanced cancers. The CDR3 sequence is 14 residues long. V lost 5 bases and J lost 2; bases outside the gene matches: 5. Germline assignment: CDR1 SGHTA and CDR2 FQGNSA. Only in-frame clones appear in the TCRdb table, and some are missing; sequencing was by immunoSEQ multiplex PCR. The repertoire holds around 86,000 clones, with more than 75% as singletons. V usage is TRBV7-2 and J usage is TRBJ2-5; TRBD1 matches at 7 bases. The sample here was CD4+ or CD8+ T cells sorted from blood, taken in a trial of the OX40 agonist ivuxolimab. This clonotype originated in an adult with an advanced solid tumor such as melanoma, head and neck, liver or kidney cancer. DNA of the CDR3: TGTGCCAGCAGCCTAACAGGGGCTCAAGAGACCCAGTACTTC. Encoded protein: CASSLTGAQETQYF.